This TCR beta chain was retrieved from a study of cytomegalovirus exposure and HLA in healthy donors. The CDR3 extends over 14 amino acids. J lost 0 bases, V lost 6 bases, and 3 bases had no gene match. CDR1 is WNHNN, CDR2 SYGVQD, per germline (reference sequence). Amplification used 60 Vbeta primers and 13 Jbeta primers. Data came from immunoSEQ multiplex PCR; TCRdb stores just in-frame clones and leaves some out. The repertoire holds 150,000 to 180,000 clones, 70% to 80% seen once, with under 4.5% in the top ten. As concerns this clone: Its antigen is currently unknown.

Study-wide findings and caveats: The HLA-A and HLA-B alleles of most subjects were reportedly predicted accurately from TCR beta sequences.

The specimen was PBMCs. The receptor's source is a woman aged 35 to 49 in good health and CMV-seronegative. This chain connects TRBV10-1 to TRBJ2-3; 7 nucleotides line up with TRBD2. CDR3 protein: CASRKAGSTDTQYF. CDR3 DNA: TGCGCCAGCAGAAAAGCGGGAAGCACAGATACGCAGTATTTT.